The following is a T cell receptor beta chain sequence with its context. Antigen unknown. TCRdb's copy holds only in-frame clones and misses some; the assay was immunoSEQ multiplex PCR. The sample has about 160,000 clones, 80% to 90% seen once. The CDR3 totals 12 residues. The germline gives CDR1 MDHEN, CDR2 SYDVKM. V was trimmed by 5 bases and J by 5 bases, leaving 10 bases between them. The sample comes from a study of T cell responses to AZD1222 COVID-19 vaccine. Study outcomes and limitations: Per reports, nearly half of all spike-specific TCRs target regions that are unmutated in variants.

The chain employs TRBV28 and TRBJ2-7; a weak D match, TRBD2 (5 bases). This receptor was identified in an adult in good health. The sample was peripheral blood, taken on day 0 of AZD1222 vaccination. The CDR3 is CASSLGLNEQYF. CDR3 sequence (DNA): TGTGCCAGCAGTCTAGGACTGAACGAGCAGTACTTC.